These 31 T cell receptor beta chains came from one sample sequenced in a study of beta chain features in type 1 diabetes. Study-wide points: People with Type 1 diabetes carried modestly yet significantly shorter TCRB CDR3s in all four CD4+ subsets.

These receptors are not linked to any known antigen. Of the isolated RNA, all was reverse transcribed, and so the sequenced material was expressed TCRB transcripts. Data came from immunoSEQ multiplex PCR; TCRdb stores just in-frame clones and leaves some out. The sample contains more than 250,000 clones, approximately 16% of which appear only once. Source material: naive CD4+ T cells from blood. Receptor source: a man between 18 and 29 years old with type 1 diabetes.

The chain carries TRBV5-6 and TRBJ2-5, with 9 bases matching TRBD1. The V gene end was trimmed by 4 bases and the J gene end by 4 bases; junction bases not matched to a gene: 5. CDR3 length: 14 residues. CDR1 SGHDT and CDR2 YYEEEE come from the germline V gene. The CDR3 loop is CASSRGDRAETQYF. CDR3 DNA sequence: TGTGCCAGCAGCCGCGGGGACAGGGCAGAGACCCAGTACTTC.

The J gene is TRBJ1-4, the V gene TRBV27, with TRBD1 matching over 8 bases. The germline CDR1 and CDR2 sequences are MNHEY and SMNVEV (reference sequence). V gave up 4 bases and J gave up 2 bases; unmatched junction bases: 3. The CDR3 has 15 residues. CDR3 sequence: CASSSGQATNEKLFF. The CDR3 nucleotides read TGTGCCAGCAGTTCGGGACAGGCTACTAATGAAAAACTGTTTTTT.

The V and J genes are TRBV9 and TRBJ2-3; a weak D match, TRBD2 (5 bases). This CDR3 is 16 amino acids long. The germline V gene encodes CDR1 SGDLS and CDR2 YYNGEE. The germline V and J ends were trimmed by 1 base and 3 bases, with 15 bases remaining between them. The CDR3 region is CASSVSLGRGTDTQYF. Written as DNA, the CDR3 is TGTGCCAGCAGCGTAAGCCTTGGAAGAGGGACAGATACGCAGTATTTT.

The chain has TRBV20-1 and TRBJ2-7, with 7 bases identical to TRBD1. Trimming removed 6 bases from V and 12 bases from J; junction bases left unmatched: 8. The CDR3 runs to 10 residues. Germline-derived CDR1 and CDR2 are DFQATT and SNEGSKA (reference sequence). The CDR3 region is CSATRGQAYF. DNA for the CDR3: TGCAGTGCAACTCGTGGACAGGCGTACTTC.

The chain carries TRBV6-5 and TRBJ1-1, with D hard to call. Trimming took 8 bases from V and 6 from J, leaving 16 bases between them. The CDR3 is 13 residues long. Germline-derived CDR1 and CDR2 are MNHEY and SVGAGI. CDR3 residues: CASATLARAEAFF. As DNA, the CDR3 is TGTGCCAGCGCGACTCTGGCGCGGGCTGAAGCTTTCTTT.

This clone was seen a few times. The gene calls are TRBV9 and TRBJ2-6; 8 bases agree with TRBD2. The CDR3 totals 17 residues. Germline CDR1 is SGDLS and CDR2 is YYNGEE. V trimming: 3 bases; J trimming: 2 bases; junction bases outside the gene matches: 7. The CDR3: CASSASGSGAGANVLTF. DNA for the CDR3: TGTGCCAGCAGCGCAAGCGGTAGCGGGGCTGGGGCCAACGTCCTGACTTTC.

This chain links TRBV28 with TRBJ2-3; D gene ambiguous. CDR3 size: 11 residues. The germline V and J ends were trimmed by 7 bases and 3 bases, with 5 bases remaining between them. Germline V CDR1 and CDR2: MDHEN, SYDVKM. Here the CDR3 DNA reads TGTGCCAGCATGCGGACAGATACGCAGTATTTT. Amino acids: CASMRTDTQYF.

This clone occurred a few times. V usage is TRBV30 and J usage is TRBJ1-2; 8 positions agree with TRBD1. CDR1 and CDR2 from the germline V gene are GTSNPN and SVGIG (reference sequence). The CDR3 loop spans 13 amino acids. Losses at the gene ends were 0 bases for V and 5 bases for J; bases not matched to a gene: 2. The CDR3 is CAWSVTGGYGYTF. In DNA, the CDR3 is TGTGCCTGGAGTGTAACAGGGGGATATGGCTACACCTTC.

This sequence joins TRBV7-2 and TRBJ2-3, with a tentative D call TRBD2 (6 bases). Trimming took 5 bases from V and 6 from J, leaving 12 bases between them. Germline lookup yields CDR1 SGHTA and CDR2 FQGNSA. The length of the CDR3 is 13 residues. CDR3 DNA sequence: TGTGCCAGCAGCCCCCGCCGGGGGGATACGCAGTATTTT. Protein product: CASSPRRGDTQYF.

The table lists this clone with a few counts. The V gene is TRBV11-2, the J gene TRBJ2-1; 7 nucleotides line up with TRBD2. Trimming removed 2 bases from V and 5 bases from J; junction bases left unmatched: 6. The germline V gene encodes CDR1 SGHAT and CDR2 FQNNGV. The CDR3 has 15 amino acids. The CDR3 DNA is TGTGCCAGCAGCTTAATCCGGACTAGGAACAATGAGCAGTTCTTC. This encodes CASSLIRTRNNEQFF.

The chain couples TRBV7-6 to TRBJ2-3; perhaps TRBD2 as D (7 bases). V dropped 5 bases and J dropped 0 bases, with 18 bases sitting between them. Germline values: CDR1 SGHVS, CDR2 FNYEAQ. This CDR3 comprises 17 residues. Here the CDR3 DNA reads TGTGCCAGCAGCCCCTATAAGGGGGGGGCTAGCACAGATACGCAGTATTTT. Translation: CASSPYKGGASTDTQYF.

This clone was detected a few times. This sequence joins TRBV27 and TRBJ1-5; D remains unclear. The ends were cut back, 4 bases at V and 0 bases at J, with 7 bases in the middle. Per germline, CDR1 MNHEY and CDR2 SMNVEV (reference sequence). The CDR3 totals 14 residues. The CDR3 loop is CASSSRNSNQPQHF. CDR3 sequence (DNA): TGTGCCAGCAGTTCTAGAAATAGCAATCAGCCCCAGCATTTT.

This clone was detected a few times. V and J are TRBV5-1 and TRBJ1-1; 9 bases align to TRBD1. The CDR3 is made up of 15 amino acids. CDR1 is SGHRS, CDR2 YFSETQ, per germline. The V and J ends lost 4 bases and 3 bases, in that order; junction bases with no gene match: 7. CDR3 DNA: TGCGCCAGCAGCGGGACAGGGAGGGATGACACTGAAGCTTTCTTT. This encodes CASSGTGRDDTEAFF.

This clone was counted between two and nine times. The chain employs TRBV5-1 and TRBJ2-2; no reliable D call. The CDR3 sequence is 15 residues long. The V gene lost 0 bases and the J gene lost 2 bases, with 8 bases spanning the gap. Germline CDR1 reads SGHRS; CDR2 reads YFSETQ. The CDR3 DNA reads TGCGCCAGCAGCTTGGGTTTCCCTAACACCGGGGAGCTGTTTTTT. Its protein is CASSLGFPNTGELFF.

The CDR3 nucleotides are TGCGCCAGCAGCTTGGACAGGGCCTTTAACTATGGCTACACCTTC. Translation gives CASSLDRAFNYGYTF. V usage is TRBV5-1 and J usage is TRBJ1-2, with D perhaps TRBD1 (6 bases). The germline V gene has CDR1 SGHRS and CDR2 YFSETQ. This CDR3 is 15 amino acids long. Trimming took 0 bases from V and 1 from J, leaving 10 bases between them.

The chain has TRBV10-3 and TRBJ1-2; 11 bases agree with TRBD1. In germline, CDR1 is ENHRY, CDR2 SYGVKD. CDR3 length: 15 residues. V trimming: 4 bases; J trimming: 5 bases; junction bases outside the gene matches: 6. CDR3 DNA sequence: TGTGCCATCAGTGCAGGACAGGGGGCGGAATATGGCTACACCTTC. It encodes CAISAGQGAEYGYTF.

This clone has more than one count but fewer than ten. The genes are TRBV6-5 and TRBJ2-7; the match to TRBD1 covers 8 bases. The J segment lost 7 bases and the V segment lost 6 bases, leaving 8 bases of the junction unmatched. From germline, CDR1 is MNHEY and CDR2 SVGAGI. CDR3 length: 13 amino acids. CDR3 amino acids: CASRRTGIWEQYF. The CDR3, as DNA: TGTGCCAGCAGACGGACAGGGATTTGGGAGCAGTACTTC.

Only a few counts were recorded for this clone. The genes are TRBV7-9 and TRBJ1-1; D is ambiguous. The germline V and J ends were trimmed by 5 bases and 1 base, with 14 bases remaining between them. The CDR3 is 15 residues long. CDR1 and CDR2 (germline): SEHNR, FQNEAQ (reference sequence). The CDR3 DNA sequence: TGTGCCAGCAGCCATTGGTCGGGAGAGAACACTGAAGCTTTCTTT. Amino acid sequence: CASSHWSGENTEAFF.

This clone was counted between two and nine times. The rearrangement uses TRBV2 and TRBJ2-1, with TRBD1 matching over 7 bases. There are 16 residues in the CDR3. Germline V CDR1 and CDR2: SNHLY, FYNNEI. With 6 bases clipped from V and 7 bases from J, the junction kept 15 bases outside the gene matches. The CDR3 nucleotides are TGTGCCAGCAGATTACAGGGGCCCTTGAATAATAATGAGCAGTTCTTC. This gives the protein CASRLQGPLNNNEQFF.

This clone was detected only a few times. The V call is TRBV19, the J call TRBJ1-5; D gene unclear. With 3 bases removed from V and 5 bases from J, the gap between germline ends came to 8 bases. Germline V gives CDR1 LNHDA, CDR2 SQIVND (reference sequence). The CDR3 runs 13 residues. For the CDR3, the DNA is TGTGCCAGTAGTATGAGCCGATATCAGCCCCAGCATTTT. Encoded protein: CASSMSRYQPQHF.

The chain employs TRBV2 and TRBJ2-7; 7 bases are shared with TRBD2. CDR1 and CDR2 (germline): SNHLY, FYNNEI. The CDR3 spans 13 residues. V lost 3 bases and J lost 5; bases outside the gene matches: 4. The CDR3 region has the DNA TGTGCCAGCAGTGATTTGGGGAGGGACGAGCAGTACTTC. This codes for CASSDLGRDEQYF.

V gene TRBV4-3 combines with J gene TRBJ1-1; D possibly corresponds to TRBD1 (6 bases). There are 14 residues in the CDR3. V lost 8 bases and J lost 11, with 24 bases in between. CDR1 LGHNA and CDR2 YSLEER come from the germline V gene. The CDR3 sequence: CASRTLRDNSAAFF. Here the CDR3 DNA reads TGCGCCAGCCGCACTCTCCGGGACAACTCAGCCGCTTTCTTT.

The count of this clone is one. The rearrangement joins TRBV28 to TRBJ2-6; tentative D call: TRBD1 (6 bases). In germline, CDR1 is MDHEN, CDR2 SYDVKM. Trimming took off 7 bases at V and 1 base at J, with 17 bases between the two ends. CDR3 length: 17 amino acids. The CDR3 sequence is CASTKRVGGSGANVLTF. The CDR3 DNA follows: TGTGCCAGCACTAAGAGGGTAGGGGGATCTGGGGCCAACGTCCTGACTTTC.

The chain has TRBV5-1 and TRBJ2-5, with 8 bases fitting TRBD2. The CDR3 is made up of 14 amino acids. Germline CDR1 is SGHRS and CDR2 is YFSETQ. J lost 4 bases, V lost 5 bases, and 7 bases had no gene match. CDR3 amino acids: CASSPSGGGETQYF. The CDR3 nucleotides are TGCGCCAGCAGTCCCAGCGGGGGCGGAGAGACCCAGTACTTC. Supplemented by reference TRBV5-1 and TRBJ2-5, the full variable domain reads KAGVTQTPRYLIKTRGQQVTLSCSPISGHRSVSWYQQTPGQGLQFLFEYFSETQRNKGNFPGRFSGRQFSNSRSEMNVSTLELGDSALYLCASSPSGGGETQYFGPGTRLLVL.

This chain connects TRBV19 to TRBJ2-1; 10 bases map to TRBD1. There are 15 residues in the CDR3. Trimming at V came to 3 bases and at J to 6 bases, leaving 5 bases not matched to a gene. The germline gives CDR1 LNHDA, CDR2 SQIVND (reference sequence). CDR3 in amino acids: CASSIPRDRGNEQFF. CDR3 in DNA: TGTGCCAGTAGTATTCCTAGGGACAGGGGCAATGAGCAGTTCTTC.

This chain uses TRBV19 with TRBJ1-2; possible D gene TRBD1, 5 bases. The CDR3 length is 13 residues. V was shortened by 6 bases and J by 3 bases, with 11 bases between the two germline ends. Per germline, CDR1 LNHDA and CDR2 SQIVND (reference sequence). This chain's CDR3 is CASSRSGDYGYTF. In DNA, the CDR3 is TGTGCCAGTAGCCGATCGGGGGACTATGGCTACACCTTC.

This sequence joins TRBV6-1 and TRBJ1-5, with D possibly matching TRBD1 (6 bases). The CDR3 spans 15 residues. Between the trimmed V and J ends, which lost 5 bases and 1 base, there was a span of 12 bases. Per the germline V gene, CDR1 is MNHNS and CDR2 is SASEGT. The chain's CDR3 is CASSPIRGSNQPQHF. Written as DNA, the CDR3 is TGTGCCAGCAGTCCTATAAGGGGGAGCAATCAGCCCCAGCATTTT.

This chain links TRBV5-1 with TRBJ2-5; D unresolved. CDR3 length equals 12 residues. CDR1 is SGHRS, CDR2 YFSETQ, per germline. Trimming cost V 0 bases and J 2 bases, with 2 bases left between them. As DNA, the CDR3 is TGCGCCAGCAGCTTGGCACAAGAGACCCAGTACTTC. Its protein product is CASSLAQETQYF.

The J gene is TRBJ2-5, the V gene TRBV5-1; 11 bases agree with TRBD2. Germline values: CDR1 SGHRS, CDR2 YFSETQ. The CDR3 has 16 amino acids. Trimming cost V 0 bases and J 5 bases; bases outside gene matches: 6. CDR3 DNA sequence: TGCGCCAGCAGCTTGGAGAGGGGGACTAGCGGCGAGACCCAGTACTTC. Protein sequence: CASSLERGTSGETQYF.

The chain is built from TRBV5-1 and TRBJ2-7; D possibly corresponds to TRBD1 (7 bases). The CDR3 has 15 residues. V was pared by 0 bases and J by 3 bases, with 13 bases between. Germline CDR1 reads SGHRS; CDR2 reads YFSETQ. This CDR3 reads CASSLDGRGDYEQYF. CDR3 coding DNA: TGCGCCAGCAGCTTGGACGGCAGGGGGGACTACGAGCAGTACTTC.

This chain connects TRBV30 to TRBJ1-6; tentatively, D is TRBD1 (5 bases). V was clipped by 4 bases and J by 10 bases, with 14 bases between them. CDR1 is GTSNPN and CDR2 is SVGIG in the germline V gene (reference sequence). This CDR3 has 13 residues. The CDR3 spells CAWNPGGRSPLHF. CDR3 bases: TGTGCCTGGAATCCCGGGGGAAGATCACCCCTCCACTTT.